This T cell receptor beta chain was found in a study of T-cell memory formation after mild COVID-19 listed by TCRdb under 2021. In the study overall: TCR sequence clusters from the two donors were largely donor specific. In a couple of donors, T-cell clones that expanded and contracted after mild COVID-19 were tracked by sequencing TCRalpha and TCRbeta repertoires over time. The cohort was made up of two young adult volunteers, one female and one male, who were previously healthy.

TCRdb names Illumina NovaSeq 6000 as the instrument used. TCRalpha and TCRbeta cDNA libraries were constructed by 5'RACE with constant-segment primers, with sample barcodes and unique molecular identifiers being introduced. Trizol reagent was used to extract RNA from every sample. Libraries were amplified in two PCR steps, with a second sample barcode and Illumina TruSeq adapters added in the second step. Sequencing of libraries was performed on an Illumina NovaSeq with 2 x 150 bp paired-end reads. The source study handled its data this way. Demultiplexing of reads and collapsing into UMI-guided consensus sequences were performed with migec v1.2.7. Using mixcr v2.1.11, UMI consensuses were aligned to TRA and TRB V and J templates and then assembled into clonotypes. A clonotype was counted as expanded or contracted only when both edgeR and NoisET called the clonotype significant, with the noise models trained on biological replicates. edgeR calls used a false discovery rate-adjusted p below 0.01 and a log2 fold-change threshold of 1. PCA with hierarchical clustering of max-normalized trajectories of the 1000 most abundant clonotypes was used as exploratory dynamics analysis. The CD4 or CD8 phenotype of responding clones was assigned using the separately sequenced CD4+ and CD8+ repertoires. TCRdb reran the public reads through fastp at Q25 and MiXCR, keeping productive beta chains. One record per CDR3 amino acid sequence lists the most common genes and DNA. The V and J calls, along with clone size, are taken from TCRdb and not from the paper's own processing. A total of 550,000 to 650,000 distinct CDR3 sequences appear in this sample, roughly 17% of them only once. The ten largest clones add up to approximately 8.1% of the sample.

The investigation overall reported the following: Some responding clones were found in pre-infection memory, which suggests that pre-existing cross-reactive memory T cells took part in the SARS-CoV-2 response. Contracting CD4+ clones were located mainly in the CM and EM memory subsets, whereas CD8+ clones were found to be enriched in EMRA. Clones that contracted from day 15 to 85 showed balanced CD4/CD8 phenotypes, whereas a second wave of clones that expanded from day 15 to 37 leaned towards CD4+. The study covered only a couple of mild cases, and larger cohorts including severe cases with pre-infection samples were considered necessary. Whether the second-wave clones peaking on day 37 were SARS-CoV-2 specific was not confirmed.

Including the terminal cysteine and phenylalanine, the CDR3 comprises 16 residues. This entry keeps only the CDR3 DNA: 48 bases, framed from base 1. The germline V gene (reference sequence) yields LGHDT for CDR1 and YNNKEL for CDR2. Trimming costs V 2 bases and J 3 bases, and their ends lie 16 bases apart. PBMCs were isolated by Ficoll-Paque density gradient centrifugation. This clonotype has just a few counts. Its antigen is unknown. Nothing much larger sits one base from this clone, and base qualities are not available. The receptor was derived from an adult woman who had mild COVID-19 (a few samples of this study predate the infection). The sample titles of this study are shuffled in the database, so cell type and time point are left out; the donor was told from shared clones. The sequence joins TRBV3-1 to TRBJ1-1; TRBD1 might be the D gene, on 5 matching bases. The source material was PBMCs or a T cell subset sorted from them (not recorded which). The encoded CDR3 is CASSQITSMGDTEAFF. The sequenced DNA is TGTGCCAGCAGCCAAATCACTTCGATGGGGGACACTGAAGCTTTCTTT.